One and the same sample provided the 19 T cell receptor beta chains below, sequenced in a study of graft-versus-host responses after intestinal transplantation. Repertoires were generated with immunoSEQ multiplex PCR, while TCRdb's copy carries only in-frame clones and drops some. This table holds some 40,000 clones, 90% to 95% found once. The sample was PBMCs, taken 524 days after transplant. Source of these receptors: a human patient who received an intestinal transplant, so some T cells may come from the graft donor.

The rearrangement links TRBV5-1 to TRBJ1-5; D is perhaps TRBD1 (6 bases). Germline CDR1 and CDR2: SGHRS and YFSETQ. The CDR3 is 14 residues long. With 0 bases removed from V and 6 bases from J, the gap between germline ends came to 10 bases. The CDR3 loop is CASSLETGSQPQHF. DNA of the CDR3: TGCGCCAGCAGCTTGGAAACAGGGAGTCAGCCCCAGCATTTT.

This chain links TRBV14 with TRBJ2-1; possible D gene TRBD1, 5 bases. This CDR3 is built from 15 residues. From germline, CDR1 is SGHDN and CDR2 FVKESK. Trimming left V 4 bases short and J 5 bases short, with 15 bases between. The CDR3 DNA follows: TGTGCCAGCAGCCCACACAGGTTACCTAACAATGAGCAGTTCTTC. Translation gives CASSPHRLPNNEQFF.

The count of this clone is one. J is TRBJ2-3 and V is TRBV12-2; TRBD2, the table's D call, was not compared with the DNA. TRBV12-2 is recorded as a pseudogene. The CDR3 has 17 amino acids. DNA of the CDR3: TGTGCAAGTCGCAGACTAGCGGGAGAACCGGGCACAGATACGCAGTATTTT. It encodes CASRRLAGEPGTDTQYF.

The chain links TRBV27 to TRBJ2-7; TRBD2 agrees at 10 bases. Germline V gene sequence: CDR1 MNHEY, CDR2 SMNVEV (reference sequence). This CDR3 has 18 amino acids. V lost 2 bases to trimming and J lost 3 bases; unmatched junction nucleotides: 13. The CDR3 reads CASSLGVAGGGKVYEQYF. CDR3 in DNA: TGTGCCAGCAGTTTAGGTGTAGCGGGAGGAGGGAAGGTCTACGAGCAGTACTTC.

V gene TRBV4-3 combines with J gene TRBJ2-1; 12 bases fit TRBD2. Germline values: CDR1 LGHNA, CDR2 YSLEER. CDR3 length equals 20 residues. With 0 bases clipped from V and 3 bases from J, the junction kept 12 bases outside the gene matches. Here the CDR3 reads CASSQEMASGRVGDYNEQFF. The CDR3 bases are TGCGCCAGCAGCCAAGAAATGGCTAGCGGGAGGGTAGGGGACTACAATGAGCAGTTCTTC.

The V and J genes are TRBV28 and TRBJ2-3; 11 positions agree with TRBD1. V was clipped by 3 bases and J by 5 bases; unmatched bases: 13. CDR1 and CDR2 (germline): MDHEN, SYDVKM. The CDR3 has 18 residues. The CDR3 is CASSFSPPGTGGGDTQYF. As DNA, the CDR3 is TGTGCCAGCAGTTTTTCGCCTCCCGGGACAGGGGGTGGAGATACGCAGTATTTT.

The CDR3 sequence is CASSPLGLYEQYF. CDR3 in DNA: TGTGCCAGCTCACCGCTCGGACTGTACGAGCAGTACTTC. V is TRBV18 and J is TRBJ2-7; D possibly corresponds to TRBD2 (5 bases). This CDR3 is 13 amino acids long. Trimming removed 3 bases at V and 4 bases at J, with 10 bases between. Germline CDR1 and CDR2: KGHSH and LQKENI.

This chain uses TRBV23-1 with TRBJ1-1, with D unresolved. TRBV23-1 is flagged as an ORF with uncertain function. The CDR3 is made up of 14 amino acids. With 0 bases removed from V and 4 bases from J, the gap between germline ends came to 9 bases. The CDR3 loop reads CASSQSTGVTEAFF. The CDR3 bases are TGCGCCAGCAGTCAATCGACCGGAGTCACTGAAGCTTTCTTT.

This rearrangement joins TRBV6-5 to TRBJ1-1, with D possibly being TRBD1 (5 bases). Trimming left V 6 bases short and J 6 bases short, with 14 bases between. The CDR3 length is 13 residues. CDR1 is MNHEY and CDR2 is SVGAGI in the germline V gene. DNA of the CDR3: TGTGCCAGCAGACACAGGCTAGGGGCTGAAGCTTTCTTT. Protein: CASRHRLGAEAFF.

On this clone: The junction and the germline gene differ at one end; a read error may be behind it. The rearrangement joins TRBV7-7 to TRBJ2-1, with 8 bases fitting TRBD2. Germline V gene lookup returns CDR1 SSHAT and CDR2 FNYEAQ (reference sequence). The CDR3 runs 14 residues. The CDR3 DNA is TGTGCTAGCAGCTTGGGGCTAGCGGGTTCCGAGCAGTTCTTC. It specifies CASSLGLAGSEQFF.

The chain employs TRBV11-2 and TRBJ2-1, with TRBD2 matching over 11 bases. The germline gives CDR1 SGHAT, CDR2 FQNNGV. Unmatched junction bases numbered 11, after V lost 3 bases and J lost 4 bases. The CDR3 is 18 residues long. CDR3: CASSFGGTGTSGYNEQFF. The CDR3 bases are TGTGCCAGCAGCTTTGGGGGAACCGGGACTAGCGGATACAATGAGCAGTTCTTC.

The DNA of the CDR3 is TGTGCCACCAGCAGAGATCTAAAGGGAAACTATGGCTACACCTTC. Its translation is CATSRDLKGNYGYTF. The chain is built from TRBV15 and TRBJ1-2; D uncertain. Germline V lookup: CDR1 LNHNV, CDR2 YYDKDF (reference sequence). Trimming removed 0 bases at V and 2 bases at J, with 10 bases between. This CDR3 is built from 15 residues. Complete variable domain (other parts from reference TRBV15 and TRBJ1-2): DAMVIQNPRYQVTQFGKPVTLSCSQTLNHNVMYWYQQKSSQAPKLLFHYYDKDFNNEADTPDNFQSRRPNTSFCFLDIRSPGLGDTAMYLCATSRDLKGNYGYTFGSGTRLTVV.

V is TRBV28 and J is TRBJ1-1, with D perhaps TRBD1 (6 bases). CDR3 length: 15 residues. V was trimmed by 6 bases and J by 0 bases, leaving 14 bases between them. In germline, CDR1 is MDHEN, CDR2 SYDVKM. The CDR3 region is CASRRQAVMNTEAFF. CDR3 coding DNA: TGTGCCAGCAGACGACAGGCCGTCATGAACACTGAAGCTTTCTTT.

The J gene is TRBJ2-3, the V gene TRBV30, with TRBD2 identical over 9 bases. With 2 bases clipped from V and 1 base from J, the junction kept 1 base outside the gene matches. The CDR3 sequence is 14 residues long. From germline, CDR1 is GTSNPN and CDR2 SVGIG (reference sequence). The CDR3 loop is CAWSRTSGTDTQYF. The DNA of the CDR3 is TGTGCCTGGAGTAGGACTAGCGGCACAGATACGCAGTATTTT.

The J gene is TRBJ2-3, the V gene TRBV9; TRBD2 agrees at 8 bases. The CDR3 spans 16 residues. V lost 2 bases and J lost 6; bases outside the gene matches: 11. Germline lookup yields CDR1 SGDLS and CDR2 YYNGEE. This CDR3 reads CASSVTAGTSFDTQYF. CDR3 DNA sequence: TGTGCCAGCAGCGTTACAGCCGGGACTAGTTTCGATACGCAGTATTTT.

This clone was counted a few times. The chain recombines TRBV4-2 with TRBJ1-2; no firm D call. Per germline, CDR1 LGHNA and CDR2 YNFKEQ. V was shortened by 4 bases and J by 1 base, with 7 bases between the two germline ends. The CDR3 runs 13 residues. CDR3 in amino acids: CASSLTYNYGYTF. The CDR3 DNA sequence: TGTGCCAGCAGCCTAACATATAACTATGGCTACACCTTC.

The chain combines TRBV4-1 with TRBJ2-3, with no clear D. V was trimmed by 3 bases and J by 1 base, leaving 14 bases between them. The CDR3 length is 16 residues. Per germline, CDR1 MGHRA and CDR2 YSYEKL. In DNA, the CDR3 is TGCGCCAGCAGCCACCCGCGTGAAGGAGGCACAGATACGCAGTATTTT. Protein sequence: CASSHPREGGTDTQYF.

V is TRBV29-1 and J is TRBJ2-1; 7 bases are shared with TRBD1. J gave up 1 base and V 6 bases, and 15 bases lay outside the gene matches. Germline CDR1 and CDR2: SQVTM and ANQGSEA. This CDR3 is 17 amino acids long. CDR3 sequence: CSVAGGPPSLSYNEQFF. The CDR3 DNA reads as TGCAGCGTCGCAGGGGGTCCGCCCTCTCTTTCCTACAATGAGCAGTTCTTC.

This clone showed up just once. The chain joins TRBV27 to TRBJ1-2; the D is unclear. V dropped 1 base and J dropped 0 bases, with 12 bases sitting between them. The CDR3 totals 16 residues. Germline V lookup: CDR1 MNHEY, CDR2 SMNVEV (reference sequence). The CDR3 DNA follows: TGTGCCAGCAGTTTATTGAGGACCGGAACTAACTATGGCTACACCTTC. As protein: CASSLLRTGTNYGYTF.